This TCR beta chain is from a study of blood T cell repertoires in COVID-19. For the study at large: Some COVID-19 samples were acute and others convalescent; all came from the United States, Italy and Spain. T cells, B-cell-depleted T cells, or PBMCs supplied cDNA or gDNA.

Recruits, aged roughly 18 to 100 years, lived in 24 US areas. Participant reports of clinical history set cohort assignment. Only in-frame clones appear in the TCRdb table, and some are missing; sequencing was by immunoSEQ multiplex PCR. The sample consists of approximately 190,000 clones, less than 85% of them appearing once. Trimming took 0 bases from V and 8 from J; bases not matched to a gene: 5. This CDR3 spans 14 amino acids. Germline assignment: CDR1 WNHNN and CDR2 SYGVQD (reference sequence). V and J are TRBV10-1 and TRBJ1-1; 8 bases map to TRBD1. Input material: PBMCs or T cells enriched from blood (not recorded which). This sequence originates from a woman aged 60-75 years with acute COVID-19. This CDR3 is CASSESGQGQEAFF. The CDR3 nucleotides are TGCGCCAGCAGTGAGTCTGGACAGGGCCAAGAAGCTTTCTTT.